This TCR beta chain was obtained from a study of cytomegalovirus exposure and HLA in healthy donors. PCR involved 60 Vbeta and 13 Jbeta primers. Profiled with immunoSEQ multiplex PCR; TCRdb holds only in-frame clones, not every one. The table includes 200,000 to 300,000 clones, roughly 81% detected once. Trimming removed 5 bases at V and 5 bases at J, with 19 bases between. The germline gives CDR1 MNHNY, CDR2 SVGAGI (reference sequence). CDR3 length equals 16 residues. The TCR comes from a woman aged 40 to 55 in good health and CMV-seropositive. This chain connects TRBV6-6 to TRBJ1-5, with a tentative D call TRBD1 (5 bases). Sequenced input: PBMCs. This CDR3 reads CASSPAPQGRDQPQHF. The CDR3 DNA follows: TGTGCCAGCAGTCCCGCCCCTCAGGGCCGAGATCAGCCCCAGCATTTT.